Below, 19 T cell receptor beta chains from the same sample are listed, as sequenced in a study of T cell clones after liver transplantation. Only in-frame clones appear in the TCRdb table, and some are missing; sequencing was by immunoSEQ multiplex PCR. The sample has just over 60,000 clones; about two thirds are singletons. The sample was CD4+ T cells from blood, taken before liver transplant. The receptors stem from a human donor who received a liver transplant.

The gene calls are TRBV7-9 and TRBJ1-4; D not resolved. Germline loops: CDR1 SEHNR, CDR2 FQNEAQ (reference sequence). The CDR3 is 16 amino acids. V dropped 5 bases and J dropped 4 bases, with 17 bases sitting between them. In nucleotides, the CDR3 is TGTGCCAGCAGCCGAGGGATTGGGAGTCGTAATGAAAAACTGTTTTTT. Translating it yields CASSRGIGSRNEKLFF. The full variable domain, completed using reference TRBV7-9 and TRBJ1-4, is DTGVSQNPRHKITKRGQNVTFRCDPISEHNRLYWYRQTLGQGPEFLTYFQNEAQLEKSRLLSDRFSAERPKGSFSTLEIQRTEQGDSAMYLCASSRGIGSRNEKLFFGSGTQLSVL.

The chain has TRBV13 and TRBJ2-7, with TRBD1 identical over 11 bases. V trimming: 2 bases; J trimming: 4 bases; junction bases outside the gene matches: 7. The germline CDR1 and CDR2 sequences are PRHDT and FYEKMQ (reference sequence). The CDR3 covers 16 residues. CDR3 loop: CASSLLRTGGPYEQYF. In DNA form, the CDR3 reads TGTGCCAGCAGCTTACTCCGGACAGGGGGCCCGTACGAGCAGTACTTC.

Concerning this clone itself: Different DNA sequences within this sample yield the same CDR3. This rearrangement joins TRBV7-9 to TRBJ1-3; TRBD1 is a possible D gene (6 bases). The CDR3 extends over 12 amino acids. CDR1 and CDR2 from the germline V gene are SEHNR and FQNEAQ (reference sequence). Trimming stripped 2 bases from V and 7 bases from J, with 6 bases between. CDR3 DNA sequence: TGTGCCAGCAGCTTACAGGGGAACACCATATATTTT. Its translation: CASSLQGNTIYF. The full variable domain, in which reference TRBV7-9 and TRBJ1-3 provide the parts outside the CDR3, is DTGVSQNPRHKITKRGQNVTFRCDPISEHNRLYWYRQTLGQGPEFLTYFQNEAQLEKSRLLSDRFSAERPKGSFSTLEIQRTEQGDSAMYLCASSLQGNTIYFGEGSWLTVV.

This chain connects TRBV28 to TRBJ2-4; D is perhaps TRBD2 (7 bases). CDR1 and CDR2 from the germline V gene are MDHEN and SYDVKM. The CDR3 is 20 amino acids. V lost 3 bases to trimming and J lost 0 bases, with 24 bases between them. CDR3 in DNA: TGTGCCAGCAGTTTTCCCCTTTTCGTAGGGGAGGGGGTAGCCAAAAACATTCAGTACTTC. Translated: CASSFPLFVGEGVAKNIQYF.

CDR3 protein: CASSYTYSSTDTQYF. The CDR3 DNA sequence: TGTGCCAGCAGCTATACCTATTCCAGCACAGATACGCAGTATTTT. The chain employs TRBV6-5 and TRBJ2-3; no clear D. The CDR3 consists of 15 residues. V lost 6 bases and J lost 0, with 13 bases in between. Germline-derived CDR1 and CDR2 are MNHEY and SVGAGI.

The genes are TRBV6-1 and TRBJ1-5; D unclear. From germline, CDR1 is MNHNS and CDR2 SASEGT. This CDR3 has 13 amino acids. The germline V and J ends were trimmed by 4 bases and 7 bases, with 11 bases remaining between them. The CDR3 is CASSGQVGQPQHF. In DNA form, the CDR3 reads TGTGCCAGCAGTGGACAAGTAGGACAGCCCCAGCATTTT.

V usage is TRBV28 and J usage is TRBJ2-6; the D is unclear. Trimming left V 3 bases short and J 0 bases short, with 12 bases between. Germline V CDR1 and CDR2: MDHEN, SYDVKM. The CDR3 sequence is 17 residues long. The DNA for the CDR3 is TGTGCCAGCAGTTTGAACTACTTGTACTCTGGGGCCAACGTCCTGACTTTC. Protein sequence: CASSLNYLYSGANVLTF. The variable domain in full, with the rest retrieved from reference TRBV28 and TRBJ2-6, is DVKVTQSSRYLVKRTGEKVFLECVQDMDHENMFWYRQDPGLGLRLIYFSYDVKMKEKGDIPEGYSVSREKKERFSLILESASTNQTSMYLCASSLNYLYSGANVLTFGAGSRLTVL.

The genes are TRBV5-6 and TRBJ1-5; 9 bases match TRBD1. Germline CDR1 reads SGHDT; CDR2 reads YYEEEE. J gave up 1 base and V 2 bases, and 10 bases lay outside the gene matches. The CDR3 is made up of 18 amino acids. The CDR3 DNA reads TGTGCCAGCAGCTTTAGCCGGACAGGGGTCGTCAGCAATCAGCCCCAGCATTTT. It translates to CASSFSRTGVVSNQPQHF.

The V gene is TRBV6-1, the J gene TRBJ2-1, with 7 bases aligning to TRBD1. After removal of 8 bases from V and 7 bases from J, the junction contained 2 bases not matched to a gene. This CDR3 is built from 11 residues. Germline V gene data show CDR1 as MNHNS and CDR2 as SASEGT. The CDR3 loop is CASQQGNEQFF. DNA of the CDR3: TGTGCCAGCCAACAGGGGAATGAGCAGTTCTTC.

This clone has just a few counts. The CDR3 DNA reads as TGTGCCAGCAGCGGCCTTTCAACAGGGCCAGATACGCAGTATTTT. Amino acids: CASSGLSTGPDTQYF. V gene TRBV7-8 combines with J gene TRBJ2-3, with D perhaps TRBD1 (6 bases). Germline V CDR1 and CDR2: SGHVS, FQNEAQ. The CDR3 covers 15 residues. Trimming stripped 5 bases from V and 4 bases from J, with 16 bases between.

The chain employs TRBV9 and TRBJ2-2; D remains ambiguous. Trimming left V 0 bases short and J 5 bases short, with 8 bases between. This CDR3 contains 14 residues. Per the germline V gene, CDR1 is SGDLS and CDR2 is YYNGEE. The CDR3 DNA reads as TGTGCCAGCAGCGTAGGTCTAAGTACCGGGGAGCTGTTTTTT. It codes for CASSVGLSTGELFF.

A single count supports this clone. J is TRBJ1-1 and V is TRBV11-3; TRBD1 might be the D (5 bases). The CDR3 runs to 15 residues. The germline gives CDR1 SGHNT, CDR2 YENEEA. V gave up 5 bases and J gave up 0 bases, with 13 bases separating them. CDR3 loop: CASSPGGGMNTEAFF. DNA for the CDR3: TGTGCCAGCAGCCCCGGTGGGGGGATGAACACTGAAGCTTTCTTT.

The rearrangement joins TRBV19 to TRBJ1-5, with D perhaps matching TRBD1 (6 bases). The CDR3 extends over 14 amino acids. The V gene lost 5 bases and the J gene lost 6 bases, with 14 bases spanning the gap. In germline, CDR1 is LNHDA, CDR2 SQIVND (reference sequence). CDR3 region: CASSFLQGSQPQHF. The CDR3 DNA sequence: TGTGCCAGTAGTTTCTTACAGGGATCTCAGCCCCAGCATTTT.

The chain uses TRBV9 and TRBJ1-3, with unresolved D. This CDR3 spans 15 amino acids. Trimming cost V 6 bases and J 0 bases, with 13 bases left between them. Germline assignment: CDR1 SGDLS and CDR2 YYNGEE. The CDR3 reads CASTRGGVSGNTIYF. The DNA of the CDR3 is TGTGCCAGCACCAGAGGAGGAGTCTCTGGAAACACCATATATTTT.

The J gene is TRBJ1-3, the V gene TRBV18; D remains ambiguous. The length of the CDR3 is 17 residues. CDR1 and CDR2 (germline): KGHSH, LQKENI. Trimming removed 2 bases at V and 0 bases at J, with 14 bases between. The CDR3 here is CASSPFIRTSSGNTIYF. The DNA of the CDR3 is TGTGCCAGCTCACCATTCATAAGAACAAGCTCTGGAAACACCATATATTTT.

The gene calls are TRBV7-2 and TRBJ1-6; no firm D call. Between the trimmed V and J ends, which lost 1 base and 7 bases, there was a span of 11 bases. Germline V gene lookup returns CDR1 SGHTA and CDR2 FQGNSA. The CDR3 totals 15 residues. The CDR3 DNA is TGTGCCAGCAGCTTAGGGCCGGGTAGGAATTCACCCCTCCACTTT. Amino acids: CASSLGPGRNSPLHF. The full variable domain, with the rest looked up from reference TRBV7-2 and TRBJ1-6, is GAGVSQSPSNKVTEKGKDVELRCDPISGHTALYWYRQSLGQGLEFLIYFQGNSAPDKSGLPSDRFSAERTGGSVSTLTIQRTQQEDSAVYLCASSLGPGRNSPLHFGNGTRLTVT.

This rearrangement joins TRBV28 to TRBJ1-1; unclear D gene. The ends were cut back, 6 bases at V and 1 base at J, with 15 bases in the middle. There are 15 residues in the CDR3. Germline V gene sequence: CDR1 MDHEN, CDR2 SYDVKM. CDR3: CASRQTRVRNTEAFF. The CDR3 DNA reads TGTGCCAGCAGGCAAACTCGTGTACGGAACACTGAAGCTTTCTTT.

The chain links TRBV9 to TRBJ2-1, with D possibly matching TRBD1 (5 bases). Germline V gene sequence: CDR1 SGDLS, CDR2 YYNGEE. CDR3 length: 13 amino acids. V lost 4 bases, J lost 6 bases, and 11 bases lay in between. The CDR3 spells CASSPQVTNEQFF. The DNA for the CDR3 is TGTGCCAGCAGCCCACAGGTGACCAATGAGCAGTTCTTC.

The chain recombines TRBV29-1 with TRBJ2-1, with TRBD1 as a possible D gene (6 bases). Germline V gene data show CDR1 as SQVTM and CDR2 as ANQGSEA. This CDR3 has 17 residues. Trimming removed 0 bases from V and 4 bases from J, with 19 bases in between. CDR3 amino acids: CSVEDNWGQTYYNEQFF. The CDR3 nucleotides are TGCAGCGTTGAAGATAACTGGGGGCAAACCTATTACAATGAGCAGTTCTTC.